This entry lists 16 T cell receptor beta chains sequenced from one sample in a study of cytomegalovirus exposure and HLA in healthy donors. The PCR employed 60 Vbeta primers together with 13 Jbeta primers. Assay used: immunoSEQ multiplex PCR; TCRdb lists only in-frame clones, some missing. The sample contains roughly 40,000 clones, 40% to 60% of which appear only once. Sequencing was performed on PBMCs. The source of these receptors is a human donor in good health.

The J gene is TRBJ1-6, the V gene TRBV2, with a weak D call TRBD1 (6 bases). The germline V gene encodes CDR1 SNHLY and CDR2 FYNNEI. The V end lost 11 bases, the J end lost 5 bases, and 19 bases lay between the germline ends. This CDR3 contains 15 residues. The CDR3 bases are TGTGCCGGGACACGGACAACCGGGGATAATTCACCCCTCCACTTT. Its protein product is CAGTRTTGDNSPLHF.

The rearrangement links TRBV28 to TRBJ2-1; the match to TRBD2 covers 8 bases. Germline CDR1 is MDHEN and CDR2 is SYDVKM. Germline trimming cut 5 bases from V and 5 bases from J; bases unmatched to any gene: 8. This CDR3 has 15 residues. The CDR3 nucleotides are TGTGCCAGCAGTCCAGCGGGAGTTAGCAACAATGAGCAGTTCTTC. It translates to CASSPAGVSNNEQFF.

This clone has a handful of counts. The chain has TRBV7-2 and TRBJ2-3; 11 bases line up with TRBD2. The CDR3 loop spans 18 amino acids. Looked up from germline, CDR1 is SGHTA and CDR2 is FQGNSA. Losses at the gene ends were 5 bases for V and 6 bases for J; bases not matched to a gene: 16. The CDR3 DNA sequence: TGTGCCAGCAGCCCCAAACGGTCTAGCGGGGGGTTTATGGATACGCAGTATTTT. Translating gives CASSPKRSSGGFMDTQYF.

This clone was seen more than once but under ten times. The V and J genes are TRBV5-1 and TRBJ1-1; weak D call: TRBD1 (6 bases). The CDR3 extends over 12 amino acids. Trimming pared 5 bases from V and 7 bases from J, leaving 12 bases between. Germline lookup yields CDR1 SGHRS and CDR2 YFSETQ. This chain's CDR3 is CASRMGGREAFF. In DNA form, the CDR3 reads TGCGCCAGCAGAATGGGGGGGCGTGAAGCTTTCTTT. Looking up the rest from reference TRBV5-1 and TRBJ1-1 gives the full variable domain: KAGVTQTPRYLIKTRGQQVTLSCSPISGHRSVSWYQQTPGQGLQFLFEYFSETQRNKGNFPGRFSGRQFSNSRSEMNVSTLELGDSALYLCASRMGGREAFFGQGTRLTVV.

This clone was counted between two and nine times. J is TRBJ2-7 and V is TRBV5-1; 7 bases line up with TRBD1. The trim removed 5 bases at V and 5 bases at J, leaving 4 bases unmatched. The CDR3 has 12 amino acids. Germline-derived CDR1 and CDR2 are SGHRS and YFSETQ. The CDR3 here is CASSFDRDEQYF. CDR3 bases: TGCGCCAGCAGTTTCGACAGGGACGAGCAGTACTTC.

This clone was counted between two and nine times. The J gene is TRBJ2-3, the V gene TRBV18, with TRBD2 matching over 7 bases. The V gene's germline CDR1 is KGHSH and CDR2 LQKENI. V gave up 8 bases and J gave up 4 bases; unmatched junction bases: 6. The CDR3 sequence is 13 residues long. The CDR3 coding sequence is TGTGCCAGCCAGACTAGCCCCGCAGATACGCAGTATTTT. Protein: CASQTSPADTQYF.

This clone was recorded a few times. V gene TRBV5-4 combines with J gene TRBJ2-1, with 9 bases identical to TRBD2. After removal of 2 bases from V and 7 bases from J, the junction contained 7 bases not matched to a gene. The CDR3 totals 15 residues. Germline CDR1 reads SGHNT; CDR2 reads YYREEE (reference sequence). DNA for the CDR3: TGTGCCAGCAGCTTACCTAGCGGGACCGGAAATGAGCAGTTCTTC. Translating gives CASSLPSGTGNEQFF.

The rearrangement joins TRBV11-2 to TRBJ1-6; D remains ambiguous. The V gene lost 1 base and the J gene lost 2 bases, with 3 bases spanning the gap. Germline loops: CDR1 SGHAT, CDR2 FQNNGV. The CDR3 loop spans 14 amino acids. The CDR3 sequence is CASSLATYNSPLHF. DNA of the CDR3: TGTGCCAGCAGCTTAGCCACCTATAATTCACCCCTCCACTTT.

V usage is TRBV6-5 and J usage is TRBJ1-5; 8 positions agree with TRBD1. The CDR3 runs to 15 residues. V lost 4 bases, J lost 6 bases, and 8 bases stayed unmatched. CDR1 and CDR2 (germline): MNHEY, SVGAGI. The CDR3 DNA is TGTGCCAGCAGTTCAGGACAGGGAGGAGGTCAGCCCCAGCATTTT. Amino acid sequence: CASSSGQGGGQPQHF.

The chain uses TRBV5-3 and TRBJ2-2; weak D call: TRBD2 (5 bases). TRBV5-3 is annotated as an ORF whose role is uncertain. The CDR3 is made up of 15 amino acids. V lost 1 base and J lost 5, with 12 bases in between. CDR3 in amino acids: CARSLKRGGTGELFF. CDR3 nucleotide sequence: TGTGCCAGAAGCTTGAAACGGGGTGGGACCGGGGAGCTGTTTTTT.

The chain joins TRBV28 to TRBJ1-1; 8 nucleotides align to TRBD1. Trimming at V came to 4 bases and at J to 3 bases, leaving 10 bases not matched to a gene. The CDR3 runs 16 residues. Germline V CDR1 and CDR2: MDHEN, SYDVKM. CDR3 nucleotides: TGTGCCAGCAGTTCTCCCGTCAGGGGGCTAGACACTGAAGCTTTCTTT. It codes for CASSSPVRGLDTEAFF.

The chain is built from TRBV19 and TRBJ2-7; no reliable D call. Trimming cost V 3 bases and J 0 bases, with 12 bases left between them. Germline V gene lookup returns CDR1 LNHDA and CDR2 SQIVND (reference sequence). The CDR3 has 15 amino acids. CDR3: CASSMVQAGSYEQYF. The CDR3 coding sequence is TGTGCCAGTAGTATGGTCCAGGCCGGCTCCTACGAGCAGTACTTC.

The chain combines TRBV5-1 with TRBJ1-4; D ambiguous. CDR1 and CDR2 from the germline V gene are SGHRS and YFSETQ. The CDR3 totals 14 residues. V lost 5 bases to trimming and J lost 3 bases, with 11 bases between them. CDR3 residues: CASRSGGSNEKLFF. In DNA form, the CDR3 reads TGCGCCAGCAGATCAGGAGGGTCTAATGAAAAACTGTTTTTT.

CDR3 DNA: TGTGCCAGCAGAGCCCGTATGAACGGGAAAAATGAAAAACTGTTTTTT. Its protein is CASRARMNGKNEKLFF. The genes are TRBV27 and TRBJ1-4; D ambiguous. V lost 6 bases and J lost 5, with 19 bases in between. The length of the CDR3 is 16 residues. The germline gives CDR1 MNHEY, CDR2 SMNVEV (reference sequence). Variable domain in full (rest from reference TRBV27 and TRBJ1-4): EAQVTQNPRYLITVTGKKLTVTCSQNMNHEYMSWYRQDPGLGLRQIYYSMNVEVTDKGDVPEGYKVSRKEKRNFPLILESPSPNQTSLYFCASRARMNGKNEKLFFGSGTQLSVL.

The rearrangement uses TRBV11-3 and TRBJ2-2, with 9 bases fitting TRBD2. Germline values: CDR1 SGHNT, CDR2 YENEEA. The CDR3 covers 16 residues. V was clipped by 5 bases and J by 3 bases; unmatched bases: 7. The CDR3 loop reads CASSHAGTSHTGELFF. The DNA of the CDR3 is TGTGCCAGCAGCCACGCCGGGACTAGCCACACCGGGGAGCTGTTTTTT.

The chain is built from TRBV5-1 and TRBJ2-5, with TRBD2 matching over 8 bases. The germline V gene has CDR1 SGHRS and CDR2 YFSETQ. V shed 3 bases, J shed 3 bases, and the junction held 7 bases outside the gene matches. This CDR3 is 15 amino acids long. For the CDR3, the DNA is TGCGCCAGCAGCTCCACTAGCGGAACTAAAGAGACCCAGTACTTC. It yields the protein CASSSTSGTKETQYF.